This TCR beta chain was sequenced in a study of cytomegalovirus exposure and HLA in healthy donors. General study results and limits: Reported findings show TCR beta sequences accurately forecast HLA-A and HLA-B alleles in most subjects. Most of the CMV-associated TCR beta chains (in a later analysis) appeared to be HLA-restricted.

The sample holds one count of this clone. What it binds is not known. The CDR3 loop spans 14 amino acids. Trimming removed 4 bases from V and 4 bases from J; junction bases left unmatched: 5. Per germline, CDR1 SQVTM and CDR2 ANQGSEA. Vbeta (60) and Jbeta (13) primers were used in the PCR. Profiled with immunoSEQ multiplex PCR; TCRdb holds only in-frame clones, not every one. The sample shows approximately 72,000 clones, 65% to 70% of them seen only once. The TCR comes from a man aged 40-55 years in good health and CMV-seropositive. The sample consisted of PBMCs. The V call is TRBV29-1, the J call TRBJ1-5; 9 bases agree with TRBD1. The CDR3 bases are TGCAGCGTTGTTGGACAGGGGATTAATCAGCCCCAGCATTTT. This codes for CSVVGQGINQPQHF.